Sequencing of this T cell receptor (beta chain) was carried out in a study of cytomegalovirus exposure and HLA in healthy donors. Whole-study results and caveats: A missense DCLRE1C variant was associated with V- and J-gene trimming of TCR beta chains in a later analysis, and an independent cohort replicated the association. Later examination showed HLA-associated TCR beta chains had greater clonal expansion than equally common others. Most CMV-associated TCR beta chains appeared HLA-restricted in a later analysis. In the analysis, some V segments, TRBV6-2 and TRBV6-3 included, were excluded as indistinguishable.

The germline CDR1 and CDR2 sequences are SGHTA and FQGTGA. The CDR3 loop spans 16 amino acids. V lost 0 bases, J lost 2 bases, and 4 bases stayed unmatched. This clone was detected once. Antigen: not known. Amplification used 60 Vbeta primers and 13 Jbeta primers. Sequenced by immunoSEQ multiplex PCR; TCRdb stores in-frame clones only, minus some. The sample records under 300,000 clones, about nine tenths being singletons. This receptor was obtained from a middle-aged man in good health and CMV-seropositive. This rearrangement joins TRBV7-3 to TRBJ2-7; 10 bases are a match to TRBD2. The sequenced material came from PBMCs. The CDR3 DNA is TGTGCCAGCAGCTTAACCGCTAGCGGGAGCCCCTACGAGCAGTACTTC. Residues: CASSLTASGSPYEQYF.